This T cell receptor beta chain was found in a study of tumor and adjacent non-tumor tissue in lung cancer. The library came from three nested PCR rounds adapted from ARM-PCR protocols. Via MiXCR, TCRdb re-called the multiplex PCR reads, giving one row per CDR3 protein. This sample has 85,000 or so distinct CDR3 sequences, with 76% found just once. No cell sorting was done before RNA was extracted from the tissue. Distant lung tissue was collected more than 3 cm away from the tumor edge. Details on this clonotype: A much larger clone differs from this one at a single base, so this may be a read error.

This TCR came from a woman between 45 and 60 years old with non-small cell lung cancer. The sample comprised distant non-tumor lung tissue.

DNA of the CDR3: TGTGCCACCAGTGACAGGACCGGCTTGAAGCTGTTTTTT. This encodes CATSDRTGLKLFF. The chain links TRBV24-1 to TRBJ2-2; D not resolved. The length of the CDR3 is 13 residues. The germline CDR1 and CDR2 sequences are KGHDR and SFDVKD. V was clipped by 4 bases and J by 12 bases, with 14 bases between them.